This passage covers 21 T cell receptor beta chains from one sample sequenced in a study of T-cell reconstitution after alpha-beta-depleted transplantation in children. A library of TCRbeta sequences, prepared with unique molecular identifiers, was generated. TCRdb redid the calling of the PCR reads with MiXCR, one entry per CDR3 protein. The repertoire holds roughly 16,000 distinct CDR3 sequences, with around 12% as singletons. Material: PBMCs, mostly from graft donor cells, obtained 180 days after TCRalphabeta/CD19-depleted stem cell transplant. These receptors all come from a boy younger than two who had a stem cell transplant for Wiskott-Aldrich syndrome, so the T cells may come from the graft donor.

This clonotype has a handful of counts. This sequence joins TRBV5-1 and TRBJ2-3; D may be TRBD1 (5 bases). CDR3 length equals 17 residues. Trimming left V 0 bases short and J 7 bases short, with 21 bases between. Looked up from germline, CDR1 is SGHRS and CDR2 is YFSETQ. CDR3 DNA sequence: TGCGCCAGCAGCTTGGCATCTGGCAGGGTCAACTCGCATACGCAGTATTTT. It translates to CASSLASGRVNSHTQYF.

V is TRBV12-3 or TRBV12-4 and J is TRBJ2-1, with 8 bases lining up with TRBD2. J gave up 4 bases and V 3 bases, and 8 bases lay outside the gene matches. This CDR3 has 16 amino acids. The CDR3 DNA is TGTGCCAGCAGTTTGACAGCGGGAGACTGGTACAATGAGCAGTTCTTC. Encoded protein: CASSLTAGDWYNEQFF.

CDR3 bases: TGCAGTGCTAGAGGGGCTTTGTGGAATGAGCAGTTCTTC. Protein: CSARGALWNEQFF. The J gene is TRBJ2-1, the V gene TRBV20-1; no firm D call. CDR1 and CDR2 (germline): DFQATT, SNEGSKA (reference sequence). The V and J ends lost 1 base and 7 bases respectively, with 11 bases between them. There are 13 residues in the CDR3.

V and J are TRBV5-1 and TRBJ2-5; D is unclear. Germline loops: CDR1 SGHRS, CDR2 YFSETQ. The V end was cut by 0 bases, the J end by 1 base, with 7 bases between. The CDR3 is made up of 14 amino acids. DNA of the CDR3: TGCGCCAGCAGCTTGGTTGGCACCCAAGAGACCCAGTACTTC. Translating gives CASSLVGTQETQYF.

This clonotype was observed many times. The chain joins TRBV27 to TRBJ2-7; the D is unclear. The V end was cut by 5 bases, the J end by 3 bases, with 17 bases between. This CDR3 spans 15 amino acids. From germline, CDR1 is MNHEY and CDR2 SMNVEV (reference sequence). This chain's CDR3 is CASSPNLIVVYEQYF. CDR3 sequence (DNA): TGTGCCAGCAGTCCGAATCTAATCGTGGTCTACGAGCAGTACTTC.

This clonotype was counted many times. The V and J genes are TRBV7-6 and TRBJ2-1, with TRBD2 matching 8 bases. Per the germline V gene, CDR1 is SGHVS and CDR2 is FNYEAQ. This CDR3 comprises 15 residues. Trimming at V came to 2 bases and at J to 8 bases, leaving 8 bases not matched to a gene. The CDR3 bases are TGTGCCAGCAGCTTAAGGGGGACTAGTTTCTATGAGCAGTTCTTC. Its translation: CASSLRGTSFYEQFF.

The chain couples TRBV10-3 to TRBJ2-7, with TRBD1 matching over 10 bases. CDR3 length equals 14 residues. The germline CDR1 and CDR2 sequences are ENHRY and SYGVKD. The junction had 9 bases not matched to a gene; V was cut back by 6 bases and J by 7 bases. The DNA for the CDR3 is TGTGCCATCAGACCGGGACAGGGGCCCAGGGAGCAGTACTTC. Translated: CAIRPGQGPREQYF.

This clonotype was seen many times. The gene calls are TRBV28 and TRBJ2-3, with 11 bases lining up with TRBD1. Germline V gene data show CDR1 as MDHEN and CDR2 as SYDVKM. This CDR3 region has 19 residues. The ends lost 1 base at V and 4 bases at J; junction bases unmatched: 13. The CDR3 DNA is TGTGCCAGCAGTTTATTCGCGGGACAGGGGGGATCTTGGGCAGATACGCAGTATTTT. Its protein product is CASSLFAGQGGSWADTQYF.

A word on this clonotype: A much larger clone lies a single base off, so this may be a read error. The chain carries TRBV3-1 and TRBJ1-4, with D possibly being TRBD1 (5 bases). The germline V gene has CDR1 LGHDT and CDR2 YNNKEL (reference sequence). The V end was cut by 8 bases, the J end by 10 bases, with 23 bases between. This CDR3 region has 15 residues. CDR3 sequence reads: CASSPSTGGEGKLFF. The CDR3 bases are TGTGCCAGCTCCCCAAGTACAGGAGGAGAAGGAAAACTGTTTTTT.

This clonotype was recorded a few times. The rearrangement uses TRBV6-1 and TRBJ2-1, with D perhaps TRBD1 (5 bases). V was clipped by 5 bases and J by 9 bases, with 17 bases between them. Germline V gene sequence: CDR1 MNHNS, CDR2 SASEGT. This CDR3 is built from 14 residues. The CDR3 nucleotides are TGTGCCAGCAGTACCTCCCAGGGTAAAGGTGAGCAGTTCTTC. Translation: CASSTSQGKGEQFF.

This clonotype turned up a few times. The rearrangement links TRBV5-5 to TRBJ2-5; unclear D gene. Germline CDR1 SGHKS, CDR2 YYEKEE (reference sequence). CDR3 length: 13 amino acids. V lost 0 bases and J lost 3, with 6 bases in between. The CDR3 spells CASSLGAKETQYF. The CDR3 DNA follows: TGTGCCAGCAGCTTGGGAGCGAAAGAGACCCAGTACTTC. The complete variable domain, with remaining parts taken from reference TRBV5-5 and TRBJ2-5, reads DAGVTQSPTHLIKTRGQQVTLRCSPISGHKSVSWYQQVLGQGPQFIFQYYEKEERGRGNFPDRFSARQFPNYSSELNVNALLLGDSALYLCASSLGAKETQYFGPGTRLLVL.

This clonotype showed up just a few times. The DNA for the CDR3 is TGCGCCAGCAGCGCGCCCACCGGGAGTCTTTCCGGGGAGCTGTTTTTT. Translated: CASSAPTGSLSGELFF. V and J are TRBV5-1 and TRBJ2-2; tentatively, D is TRBD2 (6 bases). Trimming cost V 4 bases and J 6 bases, with 19 bases left between them. The CDR3 totals 16 residues. Germline assignment: CDR1 SGHRS and CDR2 YFSETQ.

The rearrangement links TRBV4-2 to TRBJ2-1; TRBD2 is a possible D gene (5 bases). Germline CDR1 and CDR2: LGHNA and YNFKEQ. Trimming cost V 4 bases and J 8 bases, with 15 bases left between them. This CDR3 spans 14 amino acids. The CDR3 loop is CASSPRLAGDEQFF. CDR3 DNA sequence: TGTGCCAGCAGCCCTAGGCTAGCCGGTGATGAGCAGTTCTTC.

There are many counts of this clonotype. J is TRBJ1-5 and V is TRBV6-5; no reliable D call. With 7 bases removed from V and 5 bases from J, the gap between germline ends came to 12 bases. Looked up from germline, CDR1 is MNHEY and CDR2 is SVGAGI. This CDR3 is built from 13 residues. The CDR3 DNA reads as TGTGCCAGCAAGAGGACGGACTATCAGCCCCAGCATTTT. This gives the protein CASKRTDYQPQHF.

This clonotype was recorded many times. The chain recombines TRBV7-7 with TRBJ2-5; D is undetermined. The germline CDR1 and CDR2 sequences are SSHAT and FNYEAQ (reference sequence). The length of the CDR3 is 14 residues. The V and J ends lost 5 bases and 4 bases respectively, with 14 bases between them. In DNA form, the CDR3 reads TGTGCCAGCAGCCGCACCTCCGGTAGAGAGACCCAGTACTTC. Amino acid sequence: CASSRTSGRETQYF.

CDR3 DNA: TGTGCCAGCAGTTTAGTGTTCCTAGCGGGAGGGCCTACGATTTTCAATGAGCAGTTCTTC. Amino acids: CASSLVFLAGGPTIFNEQFF. The chain uses TRBV12-3 or TRBV12-4 and TRBJ2-1, with 12 bases identical to TRBD2. The J segment lost 6 bases and the V segment lost 1 base, leaving 16 bases of the junction unmatched. This CDR3 spans 20 amino acids.

This clonotype has only a few counts. This chain links TRBV10-1 with TRBJ1-5, with D unclear. This CDR3 spans 12 amino acids. V was clipped by 5 bases and J by 4 bases, with 6 bases between them. Germline CDR1 is WNHNN and CDR2 is SYGVQD (reference sequence). The CDR3 coding sequence is TGCGCCAGCAGTATGGGGAATCAGCCCCAGCATTTT. This gives the protein CASSMGNQPQHF.

As regards this clonotype: Germline and junction disagree at one end, which may indicate a read error. The V call is TRBV5-4, the J call TRBJ1-2, with D unclear. Per germline, CDR1 SGHNT and CDR2 YYREEE (reference sequence). The CDR3 extends over 15 amino acids. CDR3 sequence (DNA): TGTGCCAGCCTAGCTGGACCAGCAGCTAACTGTGGCTACACCTTC. It encodes CASLAGPAANCGYTF.

This clonotype has only a few counts. The chain joins TRBV10-1 to TRBJ2-5, with D perhaps matching TRBD2 (6 bases). The CDR3 contains 15 residues. V lost 10 bases and J 4 bases, leaving 22 bases between the germline ends. From germline, CDR1 is WNHNN and CDR2 SYGVQD (reference sequence). CDR3 bases: TGCGCCACCACCAATCGTGGGAGGAGCGGAGAGACCCAGTACTTC. Translation: CATTNRGRSGETQYF.

Ten or more counts support this clonotype. V is TRBV28 and J is TRBJ2-1; the D gene is possibly TRBD2 (6 bases). This CDR3 comprises 15 residues. The germline V and J ends were trimmed by 5 bases and 2 bases, with 13 bases remaining between them. Looked up from germline, CDR1 is MDHEN and CDR2 is SYDVKM. CDR3 sequence (DNA): TGTGCCAGCAGTCAGGGACTTACTACCTACAATGAGCAGTTCTTC. This sequence encodes CASSQGLTTYNEQFF.

This clonotype has ten or more counts. This chain connects TRBV7-2 to TRBJ2-2, with TRBD2 identical over 9 bases. J was trimmed by 4 bases and V by 3 bases; bases with no gene match: 3. CDR1 SGHTA and CDR2 FQGNSA come from the germline V gene. The CDR3 loop spans 15 amino acids. The CDR3 protein is CASSFAGGTTGELFF. In DNA form, the CDR3 reads TGTGCCAGCAGCTTTGCGGGAGGGACCACCGGGGAGCTGTTTTTT.